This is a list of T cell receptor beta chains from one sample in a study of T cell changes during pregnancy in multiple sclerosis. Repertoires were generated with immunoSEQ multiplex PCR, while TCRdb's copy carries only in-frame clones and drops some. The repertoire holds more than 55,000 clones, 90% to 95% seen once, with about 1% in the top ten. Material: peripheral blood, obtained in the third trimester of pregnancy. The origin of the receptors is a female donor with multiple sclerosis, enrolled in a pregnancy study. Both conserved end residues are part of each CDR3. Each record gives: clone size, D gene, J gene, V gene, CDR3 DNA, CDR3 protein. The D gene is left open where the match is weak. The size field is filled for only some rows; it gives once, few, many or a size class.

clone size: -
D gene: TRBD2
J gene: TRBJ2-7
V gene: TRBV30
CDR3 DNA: TGTGCCTGGAGAGGGGAGGGCCGGTCCTACGAGCAGTACTTC
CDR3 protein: CAWRGEGRSYEQYF

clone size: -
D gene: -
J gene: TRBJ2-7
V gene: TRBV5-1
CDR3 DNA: TGCGCCAGCAGCTCCCGGGACAATACCTACGAGCAGTACTTC
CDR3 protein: CASSSRDNTYEQYF

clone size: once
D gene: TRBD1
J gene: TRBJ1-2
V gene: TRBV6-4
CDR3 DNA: TGTGCCAGCAGTGCCGAGGGGGCTGATGGCTACACCTTC
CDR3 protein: CASSAEGADGYTF

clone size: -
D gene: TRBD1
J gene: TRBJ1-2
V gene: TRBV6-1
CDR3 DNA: TGTGCCAGCAGTCAGGGACAGGGGAACTATGGCTACACCTTC
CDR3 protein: CASSQGQGNYGYTF

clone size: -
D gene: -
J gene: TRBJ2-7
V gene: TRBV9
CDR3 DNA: TGTGCCAGCAGCGTAGGAGCCGGGAAGATTGATGAGCAGTACTTC
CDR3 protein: CASSVGAGKIDEQYF

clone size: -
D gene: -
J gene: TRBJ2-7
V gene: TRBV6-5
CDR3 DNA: TGTGCCAGCAGTTCCGAACTGACAGGCTACGAGCAGTACTTC
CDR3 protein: CASSSELTGYEQYF

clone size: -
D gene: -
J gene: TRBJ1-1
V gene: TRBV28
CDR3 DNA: TGTGCCAGCAGTAAAAAAGGGGGCACTGAAGCTTTCTTT
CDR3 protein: CASSKKGGTEAFF

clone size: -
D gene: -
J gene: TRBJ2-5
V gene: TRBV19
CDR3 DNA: TGTGCCAGTAGTATTTCAGGGTCACGCAGTTCGCAAGAGACCCAGTACTTC
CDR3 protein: CASSISGSRSSQETQYF

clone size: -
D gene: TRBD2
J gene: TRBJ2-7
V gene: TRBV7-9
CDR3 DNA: TGTGCCAGCAGCTCTACTTCTGGACTAGCGGGAGCCCGCCCCTACGAGCAGTACTTC
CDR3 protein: CASSSTSGLAGARPYEQYF

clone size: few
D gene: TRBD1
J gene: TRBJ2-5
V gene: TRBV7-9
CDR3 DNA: TGTGCCAGCAGCGGAGGACAGGGTTGGGAGACCCAGTACTTC
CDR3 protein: CASSGGQGWETQYF

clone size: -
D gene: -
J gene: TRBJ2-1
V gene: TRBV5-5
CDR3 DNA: TGTGCCAGCAGCTTGGAAGGGGGAACACTCAATGAGCAGTTCTTC
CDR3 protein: CASSLEGGTLNEQFF

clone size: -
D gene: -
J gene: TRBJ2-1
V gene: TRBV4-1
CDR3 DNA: TGCGCCAGCAGCCCTACTAGGTCTGAGGGCGATGAGCAGTTCTTC
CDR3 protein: CASSPTRSEGDEQFF

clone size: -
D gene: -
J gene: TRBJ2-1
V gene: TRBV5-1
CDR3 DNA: TGCGCCAGCAGCTTGGTCGCTAGCGAGCACAATGAGCAGTTCTTC
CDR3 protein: CASSLVASEHNEQFF

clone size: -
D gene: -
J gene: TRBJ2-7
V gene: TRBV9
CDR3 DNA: TGTGCCAGCAGCGCGGACTTGTCCTACGAGCAGTACTTC
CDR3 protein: CASSADLSYEQYF

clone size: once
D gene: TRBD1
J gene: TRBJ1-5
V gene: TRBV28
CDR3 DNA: TGTGCCAGCAGTACCGGACAGGGGAATCAGCCCCAGCATTTT
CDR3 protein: CASSTGQGNQPQHF

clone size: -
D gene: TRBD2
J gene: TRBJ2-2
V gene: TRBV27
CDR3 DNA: TGTGCCAGCAGTCCCTTTGGCGGGAGGAACACCGGGGAGCTGTTTTTT
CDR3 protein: CASSPFGGRNTGELFF

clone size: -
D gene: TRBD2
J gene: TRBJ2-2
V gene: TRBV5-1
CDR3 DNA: TGCGCCAGCAGTCCTCCTAGCGGGAGGGCGAACACCGGGGAGCTGTTTTTT
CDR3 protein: CASSPPSGRANTGELFF

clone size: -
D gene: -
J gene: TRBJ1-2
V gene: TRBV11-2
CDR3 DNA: TGTGCCAGCAGCTTCCAGGGGTACCACTATGGCTACACCTTC
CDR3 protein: CASSFQGYHYGYTF

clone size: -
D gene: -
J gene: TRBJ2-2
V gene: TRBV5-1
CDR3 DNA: TGCGCCAGCAGCATGGGAATCCTAGCGAACACCGGGGAGCTGTTTTTT
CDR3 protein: CASSMGILANTGELFF

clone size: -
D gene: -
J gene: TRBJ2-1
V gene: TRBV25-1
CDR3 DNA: TGTGCCAGCAGTGAACTCACGGCTCCTAGTCGAAATGAGCAGTTCTTC
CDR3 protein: CASSELTAPSRNEQFF

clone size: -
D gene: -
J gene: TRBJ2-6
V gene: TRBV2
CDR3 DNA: TGTGCCTGCGGAAGCGAAAGCTCTGGGGCCAACGTCCTGACTTTC
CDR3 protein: CACGSESSGANVLTF

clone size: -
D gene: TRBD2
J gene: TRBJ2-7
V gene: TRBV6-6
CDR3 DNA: TGTGCCAGCAGGGATGGACTAGCGGAGACCTACGAGCAGTACTTC
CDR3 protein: CASRDGLAETYEQYF

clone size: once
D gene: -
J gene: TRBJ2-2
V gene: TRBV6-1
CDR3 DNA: TGTGCCAGCATCAAAGGGGGCACCGGGGAGCTGTTTTTT
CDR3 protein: CASIKGGTGELFF

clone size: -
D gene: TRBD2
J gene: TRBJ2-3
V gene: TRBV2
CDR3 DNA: TGTGCCAGCAGGGGACCGGGACTAGCGGGAGTGGATACGCAGTATTTT
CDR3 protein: CASRGPGLAGVDTQYF

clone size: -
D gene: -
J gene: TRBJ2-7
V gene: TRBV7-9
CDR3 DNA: TGTGCCAGCAGCCCCCCAAATCCCTACGAGCAGTACTTC
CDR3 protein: CASSPPNPYEQYF